This passage covers 17 T cell receptor beta chains from one sample sequenced in a study of T cells after yellow fever vaccination. MiXCR was run by TCRdb on the 5' RACE reads, yielding one entry per CDR3 protein. The sample includes about 180,000 distinct CDR3 sequences, approximately 6.2% of them seen just once. The sequences come from CD4+ T cells sorted from PBMCs, collected on the day of the first yellow fever vaccination. The origin of the receptors is a man in his late teens or twenties who received the YFV17D yellow fever vaccine.

This clonotype has only a few counts. V usage is TRBV10-3 and J usage is TRBJ2-7; D possibly corresponds to TRBD2 (6 bases). Trimming shortened V by 0 bases and J by 6 bases, and 18 bases separated the two germline ends. The CDR3 extends over 16 amino acids. Germline lookup yields CDR1 ENHRY and CDR2 SYGVKD. CDR3 sequence (DNA): TGTGCCATCAGTGAGTCAGGAGGGGTCGAGTCTGGCGAGCAGTACGTC. Translating gives CAISESGGVESGEQYV.

The CDR3 bases are TGTGCCAGCAGTTTATTTCATCCCACCGGGGAGCTGTTTTTT. Translation gives CASSLFHPTGELFF. This chain links TRBV28 with TRBJ2-2; D unclear. The length of the CDR3 is 14 residues. Germline-derived CDR1 and CDR2 are MDHEN and SYDVKM. Trimming left V 1 base short and J 4 bases short, with 7 bases between. Full variable domain (outside the CDR3, taken from reference TRBV28 and TRBJ2-2): DVKVTQSSRYLVKRTGEKVFLECVQDMDHENMFWYRQDPGLGLRLIYFSYDVKMKEKGDIPEGYSVSREKKERFSLILESASTNQTSMYLCASSLFHPTGELFFGEGSRLTVL.

This clonotype was seen ten or more times. The chain joins TRBV5-5 to TRBJ1-6; no definite D call. The CDR3 length is 18 residues. Trimming took off 0 bases at V and 4 bases at J, with 17 bases between the two ends. Germline values: CDR1 SGHKS, CDR2 YYEKEE (reference sequence). CDR3 sequence reads: CASSLGHVSRGYNSPLHF. Here the CDR3 DNA reads TGTGCCAGCAGCTTGGGCCACGTCTCCCGTGGATATAATTCACCCCTCCACTTT.

This clonotype was recorded many times. The rearrangement joins TRBV18 to TRBJ1-1; 7 bases are shared with TRBD1. Germline CDR1 and CDR2: KGHSH and LQKENI. The J segment lost 7 bases and the V segment lost 3 bases, leaving 2 bases of the junction unmatched. CDR3 size: 12 residues. In DNA form, the CDR3 reads TGTGCCAGCTCACCGGACAGGATTGAAGCTTTCTTT. Translation: CASSPDRIEAFF. Looking up the rest from reference TRBV18 and TRBJ1-1 gives the full variable domain: NAGVMQNPRHLVRRRGQEARLRCSPMKGHSHVYWYRQLPEEGLKFMVYLQKENIIDESGMPKERFSAEFPKEGPSILRIQQVVRGDSAAYFCASSPDRIEAFFGQGTRLTVV.

Many counts were recorded for this clonotype. The CDR3 here is CASSLGRRGSDTGELFF. The DNA of the CDR3 is TGTGCCAGCAGCTTAGGGAGGCGGGGGTCTGACACCGGGGAGCTGTTTTTT. The chain recombines TRBV11-2 with TRBJ2-2; TRBD2 agrees at 7 bases. CDR1 is SGHAT, CDR2 FQNNGV, per germline. Trimming cost V 1 base and J 3 bases; bases outside gene matches: 8. The CDR3 has 17 residues.

This clonotype was picked up many times. This chain joins TRBV7-9 and TRBJ1-4; 8 bases map to TRBD1. The CDR3 spans 16 residues. The junction had 8 bases not matched to a gene; V was cut back by 2 bases and J by 6 bases. CDR1 is SEHNR and CDR2 is FQNEAQ in the germline V gene (reference sequence). The CDR3 spells CASSLLSQGADEKLFF. CDR3 coding DNA: TGTGCCAGCAGCTTACTGAGCCAGGGGGCGGATGAAAAACTGTTTTTT.

At least ten counts were recorded for this clonotype. The rearrangement links TRBV5-1 to TRBJ1-6; the match to TRBD1 covers 9 bases. Trimming at V came to 5 bases and at J to 10 bases, leaving 7 bases not matched to a gene. CDR1 is SGHRS, CDR2 YFSETQ, per germline. This CDR3 region has 14 residues. The CDR3 loop is CASRPGQGNSPLHF. CDR3 sequence (DNA): TGCGCCAGCAGACCGGGACAGGGAAACTCACCCCTCCACTTT. The entire variable domain, with the rest obtained from reference TRBV5-1 and TRBJ1-6, is as follows: KAGVTQTPRYLIKTRGQQVTLSCSPISGHRSVSWYQQTPGQGLQFLFEYFSETQRNKGNFPGRFSGRQFSNSRSEMNVSTLELGDSALYLCASRPGQGNSPLHFGNGTRLTVT.

This sequence joins TRBV10-3 and TRBJ2-2; 9 nucleotides match TRBD1. This CDR3 is 17 amino acids long. V gave up 2 bases and J gave up 1 base; unmatched junction bases: 5. Looked up from germline, CDR1 is ENHRY and CDR2 is SYGVKD. CDR3: CAISERGDRVNTGELFF. For the CDR3, the DNA is TGTGCCATCAGTGAGCGCGGGGACAGGGTGAACACCGGGGAGCTGTTTTTT.

Ten or more counts support this clonotype. The junction does not match germline at one end; this may be a read error. V usage is TRBV7-2 and J usage is TRBJ2-5; 7 bases agree with TRBD2. Germline V CDR1 and CDR2: SGHTA, FQGNSA. This CDR3 comprises 13 residues. The CDR3 sequence: CASSPTQSSGPHF. Here the CDR3 DNA reads TGTGCCAGCAGCCCAACCCAATCTAGCGGTCCCCACTTC.

This clonotype showed up just a few times. J is TRBJ2-3 and V is TRBV6-4, with TRBD1 identical over 10 bases. Germline lookup yields CDR1 MRHNA and CDR2 SNTAGT. With 5 bases clipped from V and 3 bases from J, the junction kept 5 bases outside the gene matches. The CDR3 is 15 amino acids. The CDR3 is CASSSGTGATDTQYF. CDR3 nucleotides: TGTGCCAGCAGTTCCGGGACAGGGGCGACAGATACGCAGTATTTT.

This clonotype was seen more than once but under ten times. The chain uses TRBV25-1 and TRBJ2-1; TRBD2 agrees at 15 bases. After removal of 8 bases from V and 3 bases from J, the junction contained 8 bases not matched to a gene. Germline values: CDR1 MGHDK, CDR2 SYGVNS. This CDR3 has 17 residues. The CDR3 is CASGGLAGGNFYNEQFF. The CDR3 bases are TGTGCCAGCGGAGGACTAGCGGGGGGGAACTTCTACAATGAGCAGTTCTTC.

The sample holds many counts of this clonotype. The chain recombines TRBV6-2 or TRBV6-3 with TRBJ2-5; D call uncertain. The germline V gene has CDR1 MNHEY and CDR2 SVGEGT. The CDR3 has 12 residues. Trimming cost V 6 bases and J 5 bases, with 10 bases left between them. The CDR3 sequence: CASRRARETQYF. The CDR3, as DNA: TGTGCCAGCAGACGAGCTAGGGAGACCCAGTACTTC.

The table lists this clonotype with many counts. This chain links TRBV4-2 with TRBJ2-5, with a weak D call TRBD1 (6 bases). The CDR3 is made up of 16 amino acids. Germline V gene sequence: CDR1 LGHNA, CDR2 YNFKEQ. Trimming took 0 bases from V and 1 from J, leaving 12 bases between them. This chain's CDR3 is CASSQDIRGGQETQYF. The CDR3 nucleotides are TGTGCCAGCAGCCAAGACATCAGGGGCGGCCAAGAGACCCAGTACTTC.

The chain carries TRBV12-5 and TRBJ2-1; TRBD1 is a possible D gene (6 bases). The CDR3 loop spans 13 amino acids. Trimming shortened V by 5 bases and J by 4 bases, and 9 bases separated the two germline ends. CDR1 is LGHNT, CDR2 FRNRAP, per germline. CDR3 sequence: CASGRDIYNEQFF. As DNA, the CDR3 is TGTGCTAGTGGTCGGGACATATACAATGAGCAGTTCTTC. Together with reference TRBV12-5 and TRBJ2-1, the CDR3 gives the full variable domain: DARVTQTPRHKVTEMGQEVTMRCQPILGHNTVFWYRQTMMQGLELLAYFRNRAPLDDSGMPKDRFSAEMPDATLATLKIQPSEPRDSAVYFCASGRDIYNEQFFGPGTRLTVL.

A few counts support this clonotype. The chain uses TRBV5-5 and TRBJ2-7; D is undetermined. CDR3 length: 14 amino acids. Trimming stripped 3 bases from V and 4 bases from J, with 14 bases between. Germline CDR1 reads SGHKS; CDR2 reads YYEKEE (reference sequence). The CDR3 DNA reads as TGTGCCAGCAGCTCCCCCCTCCTAACTTACGAGCAGTACTTC. It is translated as CASSSPLLTYEQYF.

Many counts were recorded for this clonotype. This chain connects TRBV4-3 to TRBJ1-6; D remains ambiguous. The CDR3 spans 13 residues. Germline CDR1 is LGHNA and CDR2 is YSLEER. Trimming left V 0 bases short and J 13 bases short, with 10 bases between. The CDR3 sequence: CASSQDLGFPLHF. As DNA, the CDR3 is TGCGCCAGCAGCCAAGATTTGGGTTTTCCCCTCCACTTT.

The chain combines TRBV7-3 with TRBJ2-5; 8 nucleotides match TRBD2. Trimming removed 3 bases from V and 2 bases from J; junction bases left unmatched: 5. Germline lookup yields CDR1 SGHTA and CDR2 FQGTGA. The CDR3 loop spans 15 amino acids. CDR3 in amino acids: CASSFLAGRQETQYF. CDR3 sequence (DNA): TGTGCCAGCAGCTTCCTAGCGGGCAGACAAGAGACCCAGTACTTC. Together with reference TRBV7-3 and TRBJ2-5, the CDR3 gives the full variable domain: GAGVSQTPSNKVTEKGKYVELRCDPISGHTALYWYRQSLGQGPEFLIYFQGTGAADDSGLPNDRFFAVRPEGSVSTLKIQRTERGDSAVYLCASSFLAGRQETQYFGPGTRLLVL.